These 17 T cell receptor beta chains originate from one sample sequenced in a study of cytomegalovirus exposure and HLA in healthy donors. PCR involved 60 Vbeta and 13 Jbeta primers. The table came from immunoSEQ multiplex PCR; TCRdb's copy has only in-frame clones and leaves some out. The table lists 65,000 to 95,000 clones. The sample taken for sequencing was PBMCs. These receptors came from a man younger than 45 in good health and CMV-seronegative.

This chain uses TRBV6-5 with TRBJ1-1, with TRBD1 as a possible D gene (6 bases). Germline V gives CDR1 MNHEY, CDR2 SVGAGI. The CDR3 is 14 residues long. V lost 0 bases and J 8 bases, leaving 13 bases between the germline ends. CDR3 region: CASSYSGGLVEAFF. CDR3 sequence (DNA): TGTGCCAGCAGTTACTCCGGGGGGCTAGTCGAAGCTTTCTTT.

The J gene is TRBJ1-2, the V gene TRBV2; D might be TRBD1 (6 bases). V lost 6 bases to trimming and J lost 6 bases, with 14 bases between them. CDR1 and CDR2 from the germline V gene are SNHLY and FYNNEI. This CDR3 is 13 amino acids long. In nucleotides, the CDR3 is TGTGCCAGCAGCGACAGGTTGAATGATGGCTACACCTTC. The encoded protein is CASSDRLNDGYTF.

V gene TRBV5-6 combines with J gene TRBJ2-1; 7 bases are a match to TRBD2. The germline V gene encodes CDR1 SGHDT and CDR2 YYEEEE. This CDR3 is built from 16 residues. V trimming: 2 bases; J trimming: 7 bases; junction bases outside the gene matches: 12. The CDR3: CASSLPGLAVKNEQFF. CDR3 nucleotides: TGTGCCAGCAGCTTACCTGGCCTAGCGGTAAAGAATGAGCAGTTCTTC.

The chain is built from TRBV5-1 and TRBJ1-5; D not resolved. V shed 2 bases and J shed 9 bases, with 9 bases lying between them. The germline V gene has CDR1 SGHRS and CDR2 YFSETQ. This CDR3 region has 12 residues. As DNA, the CDR3 is TGCGCCAGCAGCTTTCGGTTCCCGCCCCAGCATTTT. Protein product: CASSFRFPPQHF.

The genes are TRBV10-2 and TRBJ1-2; D unresolved. From germline, CDR1 is WSHSY and CDR2 SAAADI. The ends were cut back, 10 bases at V and 7 bases at J, with 13 bases in the middle. The CDR3 has 11 amino acids. The CDR3 here is CATRGDVGYTF. The CDR3 DNA reads TGCGCCACACGGGGAGATGTTGGCTACACCTTC.

The CDR3 DNA sequence: TGTGCCAGCAGCTCCGTCACCGGGACAGGGAGCTATGGCTACACCTTC. Translation: CASSSVTGTGSYGYTF. This chain links TRBV5-4 with TRBJ1-2, with 9 nucleotides matching TRBD1. The CDR3 has 16 amino acids. Germline V CDR1 and CDR2: SGHNT, YYREEE (reference sequence). The V segment lost 3 bases and the J segment 4 bases; nucleotides outside the gene matches: 10.

CDR3 region: CASSEFPRSYEQYF. The CDR3 DNA is TGCGCCAGCAGTGAGTTTCCGCGATCCTACGAGCAGTACTTC. The chain combines TRBV10-2 with TRBJ2-7; no definite D call. This CDR3 has 14 residues. V lost 1 base and J 1 base, leaving 8 bases between the germline ends. Germline CDR1 WSHSY, CDR2 SAAADI.

Turning to this clone: This sample includes further DNA sequences coding for the same CDR3. This chain joins TRBV7-2 and TRBJ2-7; TRBD2 matches 10 bases. Germline V gene lookup returns CDR1 SGHTA and CDR2 FQGNSA. After removal of 5 bases from V and 7 bases from J, the junction contained 11 bases not matched to a gene. This CDR3 has 15 amino acids. The CDR3: CASSRGLAGVGEQYF. The DNA for the CDR3 is TGTGCCAGCAGCCGAGGGCTAGCGGGAGTAGGGGAGCAGTACTTC.

The rearrangement joins TRBV25-1 to TRBJ2-5; TRBD1 matches at 9 bases. The length of the CDR3 is 15 residues. CDR1 and CDR2 from the germline V gene are MGHDK and SYGVNS. The V segment lost 3 bases and the J segment 4 bases; nucleotides outside the gene matches: 6. CDR3 DNA sequence: TGTGCCAGCAGTGATCCCAGACAGGGGGGAGAGACCCAGTACTTC. Its translation is CASSDPRQGGETQYF.

The rearrangement links TRBV5-1 to TRBJ1-2; 9 bases are shared with TRBD1. There are 15 residues in the CDR3. V dropped 4 bases and J dropped 3; count of bases not matched to a gene: 7. CDR1 is SGHRS, CDR2 YFSETQ, per germline. The CDR3 spells CASSGEDRGDYGYTF. DNA of the CDR3: TGCGCCAGCAGCGGGGAAGACAGGGGGGACTATGGCTACACCTTC.

V and J are TRBV5-4 and TRBJ1-1; TRBD1 aligns across 9 bases. Germline values: CDR1 SGHNT, CDR2 YYREEE (reference sequence). With 4 bases clipped from V and 5 bases from J, the junction kept 9 bases outside the gene matches. The CDR3 totals 15 residues. The CDR3 nucleotides read TGTGCCAGCAGCGCCAGGACAGGGGAAGGAACTGAAGCTTTCTTT. This codes for CASSARTGEGTEAFF.

J is TRBJ2-3 and V is TRBV27; possibly TRBD2 for D (7 bases). CDR3 size: 12 residues. The V end lost 5 bases, the J end lost 10 bases, and 13 bases lay between the germline ends. The germline V gene encodes CDR1 MNHEY and CDR2 SMNVEV (reference sequence). The CDR3 loop reads CASSVGGLAQYF. The CDR3 bases are TGTGCCAGCAGTGTCGGGGGGCTAGCGCAGTATTTT.

The chain links TRBV2 to TRBJ1-2; no clear D. Germline V lookup: CDR1 SNHLY, CDR2 FYNNEI. The CDR3 length is 12 residues. Trimming removed 11 bases at V and 8 bases at J, with 18 bases between. CDR3: CARGALSSGYTF. CDR3 sequence (DNA): TGTGCCCGAGGCGCCCTTTCAAGCGGCTACACCTTC.

DNA for the CDR3: TGTGCCAGCAGCTTAGGGGGCAGTACCGGGGAGCTGTTTTTT. Its translation is CASSLGGSTGELFF. The J gene is TRBJ2-2, the V gene TRBV7-7; possible D gene TRBD1, 5 bases. The length of the CDR3 is 14 residues. Per germline, CDR1 SSHAT and CDR2 FNYEAQ (reference sequence). With 1 base removed from V and 5 bases from J, the gap between germline ends came to 8 bases.

This sequence joins TRBV18 and TRBJ2-1, with D maybe TRBD2 (6 bases). Trimming left V 7 bases short and J 3 bases short, with 16 bases between. CDR3 size: 15 residues. Germline lookup yields CDR1 KGHSH and CDR2 LQKENI. This chain's CDR3 is CASLTGTRIYNEQFF. The CDR3, as DNA: TGTGCCAGCTTAACCGGGACTCGAATCTACAATGAGCAGTTCTTC.

V is TRBV19 and J is TRBJ2-7; TRBD1 might be the D (7 bases). This CDR3 is 16 amino acids long. Trimming cost V 6 bases and J 0 bases, with 18 bases left between them. Germline V gene sequence: CDR1 LNHDA, CDR2 SQIVND (reference sequence). This chain's CDR3 is CASRGGRDSSSYEQYF. Written as DNA, the CDR3 is TGTGCCAGTAGGGGGGGCCGGGACAGCAGCTCCTACGAGCAGTACTTC.

The chain couples TRBV10-3 to TRBJ2-5; 11 nucleotides agree with TRBD2. The CDR3 is 15 residues long. Germline CDR1 ENHRY, CDR2 SYGVKD. The V segment lost 1 base and the J segment 4 bases; nucleotides outside the gene matches: 2. The CDR3 loop is CAISEWLAGGETQYF. CDR3 bases: TGTGCCATCAGTGAGTGGCTAGCGGGAGGAGAGACCCAGTACTTC.